The present entry profiles one TCR beta chain with its context. This entry is derived from a study of blood T cells in healthy people across ages. The people who gave samples were healthy Caucasians from Russia, aged roughly 6 to 95. Next came a second PCR, run for about 6 to 11 cycles, which used a sample-barcoded 5' primer along with a J-beta primer mix. Each single sample gave us at least 2.5 million CDR3-containing paired-end reads. One entry per CDR3 protein, called by TCRdb with MiXCR from the 5' RACE reads. The sample has about 630,000 distinct CDR3 sequences, 21% seen once. CDR1 and CDR2 (germline): SGHRS, YFSETQ. Trimming took 0 bases from V and 4 from J; bases not matched to a gene: 5. The CDR3 totals 15 residues.

This chain joins TRBV5-1 and TRBJ1-1; 8 nucleotides line up with TRBD1. The TCR was taken from a man between 65 and 79 years old in good health. Sequenced: blood. CDR3 in DNA: TGCGCCAGCAGCTTGGCACAGGGGGAGGGCACTGAAGCTTTCTTT. Its protein is CASSLAQGEGTEAFF.